Shown below are 8 T cell receptor beta chains from a single sample sequenced in a study of cytomegalovirus exposure and HLA in healthy donors (dated by TCRdb to about 2017). Library preparation employed the immunoSEQ multiplex PCR assay. For the multiplex PCR, a mixture combining 60 forward primers for TCR Vbeta segments and 13 reverse primers for TCR Jbeta segments was used. As stored in TCRdb, this immuneACCESS dataset retains in-frame rearrangements with V and J assigned. A fraction of the clones does not appear; measured against another copy, unresolved V genes explain less than half of the discrepancy, and the remainder lacks a known reason. Here the sample has about 270,000 clones; 86% occur a single time. The ten largest clonotypes hold around 3.7% of the sample. Material: PBMCs. Every receptor here comes from a man aged 40-55 years in good health and CMV-seropositive.

The chain employs TRBV7-3 and TRBJ2-1; TRBD2 matches at 8 bases. V gave up 4 bases and J gave up 1 base; unmatched junction bases: 6. The CDR3 is 16 residues long. Germline lookup yields CDR1 SGHTA and CDR2 FQGTGA. The CDR3 is CASSSHSGTSYNEQFF. The CDR3 bases are TGTGCCAGCAGCTCCCATAGCGGGACTTCCTACAATGAGCAGTTCTTC.

J is TRBJ2-1 and V is TRBV10-1; TRBD1 might be the D (6 bases). Trimming removed 6 bases from V and 4 bases from J, with 10 bases in between. The CDR3 loop spans 13 amino acids. CDR1 and CDR2 (germline): WNHNN, SYGVQD (reference sequence). The DNA for the CDR3 is TGCGCCAGCAGGGCAGGGGCATACAATGAGCAGTTCTTC. Translating it yields CASRAGAYNEQFF.

The J gene is TRBJ2-6, the V gene TRBV27; 9 bases map to TRBD1. The germline CDR1 and CDR2 sequences are MNHEY and SMNVEV (reference sequence). There are 17 residues in the CDR3. The V and J ends lost 5 bases and 1 base, in that order; junction bases with no gene match: 6. The CDR3 loop reads CASSPGQGMSGANVLTF. The DNA for the CDR3 is TGTGCCAGCAGTCCGGGACAGGGAATGTCTGGGGCCAACGTCCTGACTTTC.

In the case of this clone: Mismatch with germline at one junction end may stem from a read error. The sample has other DNA sequences that encode this CDR3 too. The chain joins TRBV27 to TRBJ2-2; 7 nucleotides match TRBD1. In germline, CDR1 is MNHEY, CDR2 SMNVEV (reference sequence). The CDR3 has 13 residues. CDR3 protein: CASSRQGTGELFF. CDR3 sequence (DNA): TGTGCCAGCTCGAGACAGGGCACCGGGGAACTGTTTTTT.

This clone was found a few times. This rearrangement joins TRBV7-9 to TRBJ2-7, with D possibly being TRBD2 (7 bases). Germline CDR1 and CDR2: SEHNR and FQNEAQ (reference sequence). This CDR3 is 13 amino acids long. V gave up 7 bases and J gave up 5 bases, with 15 bases separating them. CDR3 loop: CASTRGGADEQYF. The CDR3 coding sequence is TGTGCCAGCACCCGAGGGGGGGCGGACGAGCAGTACTTC.

This clone was recorded once. The genes are TRBV7-8 and TRBJ1-4, with D tentatively TRBD1 (6 bases). Germline CDR1 reads SGHVS; CDR2 reads FQNEAQ. Trimming stripped 6 bases from V and 7 bases from J, with 18 bases between. The CDR3 runs to 15 residues. CDR3 nucleotides: TGTGCCAGCAGGCTTGAGGGGGTAAAGGGTGAAAAACTGTTTTTT. Protein product: CASRLEGVKGEKLFF.

This chain joins TRBV6-5 and TRBJ1-1, with 7 bases matching TRBD1. Unmatched junction bases numbered 2, after V lost 4 bases and J lost 0 bases. CDR1 MNHEY and CDR2 SVGAGI come from the germline V gene. The CDR3 sequence is 14 residues long. In DNA, the CDR3 is TGTGCCAGCAGTTTCAGGGGGGTGAACACTGAAGCTTTCTTT. This encodes CASSFRGVNTEAFF.

The V gene is TRBV27, the J gene TRBJ2-7; the D is unclear. The germline V gene has CDR1 MNHEY and CDR2 SMNVEV (reference sequence). The CDR3 covers 18 residues. V dropped 6 bases and J dropped 2 bases, with 26 bases sitting between them. Here the CDR3 reads CASSHITIDSFHAYEQYF. The CDR3 bases are TGTGCCAGCAGCCACATTACGATAGACTCTTTCCACGCCTACGAGCAGTACTTC.